This T cell receptor beta chain was found in a study of T cell responses to AZD1222 COVID-19 vaccine. Combined were second doses at about 4 or about 12 weeks. Turning to this clone: Its antigen is currently unknown.

The table came from immunoSEQ multiplex PCR; TCRdb's copy has only in-frame clones and leaves some out. The top ten clones hold around 0.5% of a sample with 250,000 to 300,000 clones, 85% to 95% of them seen once. The CDR3 loop spans 16 amino acids. The germline CDR1 and CDR2 sequences are KGHSY and FQNENV. V lost 2 bases and J 0 bases, leaving 12 bases between the germline ends. Study-wide findings and caveats: Only after the peak T cell response were repertoires sampled. In the spike-specific TCR repertoire, nearly half reportedly target unmutated variant regions.

The clonotype comes from an adult who received the AZD1222 COVID-19 vaccine. This specimen was peripheral blood, taken 28 days after the second AZD1222 dose. The chain carries TRBV16 and TRBJ2-3; D is undetermined. CDR3 sequence: CASSQNRAQSTDTQYF. The CDR3 coding sequence is TGTGCCAGCAGCCAAAATCGGGCCCAAAGCACAGATACGCAGTATTTT.